The 32 T cell receptor beta chains reported below all come from one sample, sequenced in a study of technical replicates of blood from several donors. Assay: immunoSEQ multiplex PCR; the TCRdb copy retains only in-frame clones and omits some. The sample yields about 60,000 clones, about 87% seen once. Sequencing was done on a sample of PBMCs. These receptor sequences come from a human donor in good health. Some clones in this sample may be carry-over from other donors' samples.

The DNA for the CDR3 is TGTGCCAGCAGTCCCAGGACAGGGCAATACGAGCAGTACTTC. It codes for CASSPRTGQYEQYF. The chain joins TRBV6-6 to TRBJ2-7; TRBD1 matches 8 bases. Germline values: CDR1 MNHNY, CDR2 SVGAGI (reference sequence). Trimming took 5 bases from V and 4 from J; bases not matched to a gene: 7. This CDR3 has 14 amino acids.

This clone appeared a few times. V usage is TRBV4-1 and J usage is TRBJ1-5; 8 nucleotides align to TRBD1. The CDR3 is made up of 15 amino acids. Germline CDR1 and CDR2: MGHRA and YSYEKL. The V gene end was trimmed by 0 bases and the J gene end by 4 bases; junction bases not matched to a gene: 2. As DNA, the CDR3 is TGCGCCAGCAGCCAAGAGGACAGGGCTAATCAGCCCCAGCATTTT. This codes for CASSQEDRANQPQHF.

V and J are TRBV6-5 and TRBJ2-7; no clear D. Germline CDR1 and CDR2: MNHEY and SVGAGI. The CDR3 spans 15 residues. Trimming shortened V by 4 bases and J by 0 bases, and 13 bases separated the two germline ends. CDR3 region: CASSLEPSSSYEQYF. The DNA for the CDR3 is TGTGCCAGCAGTTTGGAGCCGTCGAGCTCCTACGAGCAGTACTTC.

The V and J genes are TRBV14 and TRBJ2-7, with 15 bases fitting TRBD2. The CDR3 is made up of 17 amino acids. Germline values: CDR1 SGHDN, CDR2 FVKESK. V dropped 2 bases and J dropped 4; count of bases not matched to a gene: 6. The CDR3 is CASSQQTGLAGGYEQYF. In DNA, the CDR3 is TGTGCCAGCAGCCAACAGACGGGACTAGCGGGGGGATACGAGCAGTACTTC. Drawing the rest from reference TRBV14 and TRBJ2-7, the complete variable domain is EAGVTQFPSHSVIEKGQTVTLRCDPISGHDNLYWYRRVMGKEIKFLLHFVKESKQDESGMPNNRFLAERTGGTYSTLKVQPAELEDSGVYFCASSQQTGLAGGYEQYFGPGTRLTVT.

This chain links TRBV5-4 with TRBJ2-2; 11 bases agree with TRBD2. Germline V gene data show CDR1 as SGHNT and CDR2 as YYREEE (reference sequence). This CDR3 has 19 amino acids. Germline trimming cut 3 bases from V and 4 bases from J; bases unmatched to any gene: 14. CDR3 loop: CASSSFGLAGGRITGELFF. The CDR3 DNA follows: TGTGCCAGCAGCTCTTTCGGCCTAGCGGGGGGCCGAATCACCGGGGAGCTGTTTTTT.

This clone was found a few times. The chain couples TRBV7-8 to TRBJ2-5; 10 bases are shared with TRBD2. The germline gives CDR1 SGHVS, CDR2 FQNEAQ. This CDR3 is built from 16 residues. The J segment lost 9 bases and the V segment lost 5 bases, leaving 15 bases of the junction unmatched. DNA of the CDR3: TGTGCCAGCAGCCTCCACCTAGCGGGGGCCATATCTTCCCAGTACTTC. Translation gives CASSLHLAGAISSQYF.

As to this clone: One end of the junction is discordant with germline, which a read error may explain. The chain has TRBV2 and TRBJ1-2; D remains ambiguous. From germline, CDR1 is SNHLY and CDR2 FYNNEI. CDR3 length equals 12 residues. The CDR3 spells CASTELADGYTF. The DNA of the CDR3 is TGTGCCAGCACTGAACTGGCGGATGGCTACACCTTC.

This chain joins TRBV19 and TRBJ2-1; 11 bases agree with TRBD2. The germline V gene has CDR1 LNHDA and CDR2 SQIVND (reference sequence). The CDR3 sequence is 14 residues long. V dropped 5 bases and J dropped 6; count of bases not matched to a gene: 3. CDR3 sequence: CASSWLAGGNEQFF. The CDR3 DNA is TGTGCCAGTAGTTGGCTAGCGGGAGGCAATGAGCAGTTCTTC.

The table lists this clone with a few counts. This chain links TRBV7-9 with TRBJ1-6; D remains ambiguous. The length of the CDR3 is 15 residues. Germline CDR1 reads SEHNR; CDR2 reads FQNEAQ (reference sequence). V lost 7 bases, J lost 8 bases, and 18 bases lay in between. The DNA for the CDR3 is TGTGCCAGCACTCCCCCGGGGTCTTTGGATTCACCCCTCCACTTT. Residues: CASTPPGSLDSPLHF. Filled out from reference TRBV7-9 and TRBJ1-6, the complete variable domain reads DTGVSQNPRHKITKRGQNVTFRCDPISEHNRLYWYRQTLGQGPEFLTYFQNEAQLEKSRLLSDRFSAERPKGSFSTLEIQRTEQGDSAMYLCASTPPGSLDSPLHFGNGTRLTVT.

This chain connects TRBV4-1 to TRBJ1-2, with D perhaps matching TRBD1 (6 bases). CDR1 MGHRA and CDR2 YSYEKL come from the germline V gene. The CDR3 loop spans 14 amino acids. Between the trimmed V and J ends, which lost 3 bases and 4 bases, there was a span of 12 bases. The CDR3 nucleotides read TGCGCCAGCAGCCATCCCCCCAGGGGCTATGGCTACACCTTC. It encodes CASSHPPRGYGYTF.

V is TRBV14 and J is TRBJ2-7, with D perhaps TRBD2 (5 bases). In germline, CDR1 is SGHDN, CDR2 FVKESK. The CDR3 is made up of 15 amino acids. V lost 0 bases and J lost 3, with 12 bases in between. CDR3 nucleotides: TGTGCCAGCAGCCAAGACCTGGGAGTGGTCTACGAGCAGTACTTC. Translated, it gives CASSQDLGVVYEQYF.

The V and J genes are TRBV4-3 and TRBJ2-7, with a tentative D call TRBD2 (5 bases). Between the trimmed V and J ends, which lost 1 base and 0 bases, there was a span of 16 bases. Germline V gene data show CDR1 as LGHNA and CDR2 as YSLEER. The CDR3 totals 17 residues. The CDR3 sequence is CASSQGRADLSSYEQYF. The CDR3 DNA sequence: TGCGCCAGCAGCCAAGGAAGAGCGGATCTAAGCTCCTACGAGCAGTACTTC.

This clone was observed once. J is TRBJ1-6 and V is TRBV7-6, with D perhaps matching TRBD1 (6 bases). This CDR3 comprises 14 residues. Germline lookup yields CDR1 SGHVS and CDR2 FNYEAQ. V dropped 5 bases and J dropped 7 bases, with 12 bases sitting between them. The CDR3 DNA follows: TGTGCCAGCAGCCCAGGGGTAAGGAATTCACCCCTCCACTTT. Amino acids: CASSPGVRNSPLHF.

The rearrangement uses TRBV7-8 and TRBJ2-1; D is possibly TRBD2 (6 bases). The V end was cut by 5 bases, the J end by 5 bases, with 19 bases between. Germline V lookup: CDR1 SGHVS, CDR2 FQNEAQ. The CDR3 runs 16 residues. CDR3 sequence reads: CASSRGSREWDNEQFF. The DNA of the CDR3 is TGTGCCAGCAGCCGAGGCTCGCGGGAATGGGACAATGAGCAGTTCTTC. Filled out from reference TRBV7-8 and TRBJ2-1, the complete variable domain reads GAGVSQSPRYKVAKRGQDVALRCDPISGHVSLFWYQQALGQGPEFLTYFQNEAQLDKSGLPSDRFFAERPEGSVSTLKIQRTQQEDSAVYLCASSRGSREWDNEQFFGPGTRLTVL.

CDR3: CASSPSALAGVIGELFF. The CDR3 DNA is TGTGCCAGCAGTCCCTCGGCACTAGCGGGGGTAATCGGGGAGCTGTTTTTT. The V call is TRBV7-3, the J call TRBJ2-2, with 11 nucleotides matching TRBD2. CDR3 length: 17 residues. V shed 6 bases, J shed 7 bases, and the junction held 13 bases outside the gene matches. The germline CDR1 and CDR2 sequences are SGHTA and FQGTGA.

The J gene is TRBJ1-6, the V gene TRBV7-8; D unclear. From germline, CDR1 is SGHVS and CDR2 FQNEAQ. The CDR3 spans 12 residues. V was shortened by 4 bases and J by 8 bases, with 6 bases between the two germline ends. CDR3 nucleotide sequence: TGTGCCAGCAGCTCAAATTATTCACCCCTCCACTTT. Translating gives CASSSNYSPLHF.

In its sample, this clone was seen once. This sequence joins TRBV18 and TRBJ1-1; D call uncertain. The CDR3 has 13 residues. CDR1 and CDR2 (germline): KGHSH, LQKENI. V dropped 3 bases and J dropped 3 bases, with 8 bases sitting between them. The CDR3 DNA is TGTGCCAGCTCACCCCTAGGATACACTGAAGCTTTCTTT. Translation gives CASSPLGYTEAFF.

This chain joins TRBV21-1 and TRBJ2-7; TRBD1 is the table's D call and was not checked against the DNA. TRBV21-1 is an annotated pseudogene. CDR3 length: 17 residues. The CDR3 nucleotides read TGTGCCAGCAGCACCTGCATCCGGGACAGCCGGTTCTACGAGCAGTACTTC. This gives the protein CASSTCIRDSRFYEQYF.

V is TRBV29-1 and J is TRBJ2-2; 15 bases line up with TRBD2. V lost 4 bases to trimming and J lost 2 bases; unmatched junction nucleotides: 5. Per the germline V gene, CDR1 is SQVTM and CDR2 is ANQGSEA. The CDR3 consists of 17 residues. CDR3 residues: CSVAGLAGGLNTGELFF. DNA of the CDR3: TGCAGCGTTGCGGGACTAGCGGGGGGTCTCAACACCGGGGAGCTGTTTTTT.

The gene calls are TRBV4-2 and TRBJ2-3; 8 bases are shared with TRBD2. The J segment lost 3 bases and the V segment lost 1 base, leaving 6 bases of the junction unmatched. The CDR3 contains 16 residues. The germline V gene encodes CDR1 LGHNA and CDR2 YNFKEQ. The DNA for the CDR3 is TGTGCCAGCAGCCAAGCCAGCGGGAGCGGTACAGATACGCAGTATTTT. It yields the protein CASSQASGSGTDTQYF.

This chain links TRBV6-6 with TRBJ2-7; 8 nucleotides align to TRBD1. The length of the CDR3 is 14 residues. The junction had 2 bases not matched to a gene; V was cut back by 2 bases and J by 2 bases. Looked up from germline, CDR1 is MNHNY and CDR2 is SVGAGI (reference sequence). The CDR3 nucleotides are TGTGCCAGCAGTTACGACAGGGGCCCCTACGAGCAGTACTTC. Protein product: CASSYDRGPYEQYF.

The chain recombines TRBV6-5 with TRBJ2-3; 12 nucleotides match TRBD1. J gave up 6 bases and V 5 bases, and 6 bases lay outside the gene matches. The CDR3 is 15 amino acids. Germline V gene data show CDR1 as MNHEY and CDR2 as SVGAGI. CDR3 sequence (DNA): TGTGCCAGCAGTCCAGGGACAGGGGGCTTGGATACGCAGTATTTT. As protein: CASSPGTGGLDTQYF.

The chain has TRBV5-6 and TRBJ2-2; TRBD1 matches 8 bases. CDR1 SGHDT and CDR2 YYEEEE come from the germline V gene. V was pared by 3 bases and J by 0 bases, with 7 bases of the junction left unmatched. The CDR3 is made up of 17 amino acids. CDR3 protein: CASSWMTGATNTGELFF. For the CDR3, the DNA is TGTGCCAGCAGCTGGATGACAGGGGCGACGAACACCGGGGAGCTGTTTTTT.

CDR3 nucleotide sequence: TGTGCCTGGAGTGTACCCCCATATTTGAGGGATGGGTACGAGCAGTACTTC. Encoded protein: CAWSVPPYLRDGYEQYF. The genes are TRBV30 and TRBJ2-7, with D possibly TRBD2 on 5 matching bases. Trimming took off 0 bases at V and 4 bases at J, with 22 bases between the two ends. The CDR3 runs 17 residues. From germline, CDR1 is GTSNPN and CDR2 SVGIG (reference sequence).

The V call is TRBV7-8, the J call TRBJ1-2; 7 nucleotides match TRBD1. CDR1 and CDR2 (germline): SGHVS, FQNEAQ. Trimming took 5 bases from V and 2 from J; bases not matched to a gene: 8. There are 15 residues in the CDR3. The chain's CDR3 is CASSKLQGGNYGYTF. The DNA of the CDR3 is TGTGCCAGCAGCAAACTGCAGGGGGGCAACTATGGCTACACCTTC.

In its sample, this clone was seen a few times. The chain employs TRBV5-8 and TRBJ2-1; 11 nucleotides agree with TRBD1. The V segment lost 4 bases and the J segment 7 bases; nucleotides outside the gene matches: 7. The CDR3 spans 15 residues. CDR1 is SGHTS and CDR2 is YDEGEE in the germline V gene. The CDR3 region is CASSPGTGGLNEQFF. The CDR3 DNA is TGTGCCAGCAGCCCCGGGACAGGGGGTCTGAATGAGCAGTTCTTC. Based on the CDR3 plus reference TRBV5-8 and TRBJ2-1, the full variable domain is EAGVTQSPTHLIKTRGQQATLRCSPISGHTSVYWYQQALGLGLQFLLWYDEGEERNRGNFPPRFSGRQFPNYSSELNVNALELEDSALYLCASSPGTGGLNEQFFGPGTRLTVL.

The rearrangement links TRBV18 to TRBJ1-1, with D perhaps TRBD1 (6 bases). The CDR3 is 14 residues long. V lost 4 bases to trimming and J lost 2 bases, with 11 bases between them. Looked up from germline, CDR1 is KGHSH and CDR2 is LQKENI. This CDR3 is CASSQGEGNTEAFF. CDR3 in DNA: TGTGCCAGCTCACAGGGGGAAGGTAACACTGAAGCTTTCTTT.

The chain recombines TRBV5-4 with TRBJ2-3, with D tentatively TRBD1 (5 bases). V was pared by 1 base and J by 8 bases, with 11 bases between. Germline V gives CDR1 SGHNT, CDR2 YYREEE (reference sequence). The CDR3 length is 13 residues. The CDR3 sequence: CASSLNRQTTQYF. The CDR3, as DNA: TGTGCCAGCAGCTTGAATAGACAGACTACGCAGTATTTT.

The sample holds one count of this clone. CDR3 in DNA: TGCGCCAGCAGCCAACGACCTCTGGGCCCCGCGGGGGAGACCCAGTACTTC. Protein: CASSQRPLGPAGETQYF. V gene TRBV4-3 combines with J gene TRBJ2-5, with D tentatively TRBD2 (6 bases). Germline V gene lookup returns CDR1 LGHNA and CDR2 YSLEER. The CDR3 has 17 amino acids. The V end was cut by 2 bases, the J end by 5 bases, with 21 bases between.

The J gene is TRBJ1-2, the V gene TRBV7-2; 7 positions match TRBD1. The CDR3 extends over 13 amino acids. V lost 3 bases and J lost 4; bases outside the gene matches: 2. Germline CDR1 SGHTA, CDR2 FQGNSA. CDR3 nucleotides: TGTGCCAGCAGCTTGGGACAGTTCTATGGCTACACCTTC. Its protein is CASSLGQFYGYTF.

V usage is TRBV5-1 and J usage is TRBJ1-1; D possibly corresponds to TRBD1 (6 bases). V was shortened by 4 bases and J by 4 bases, with 11 bases between the two germline ends. The CDR3 spans 13 residues. CDR1 and CDR2 (germline): SGHRS, YFSETQ. CDR3 loop: CASSSGGVTEAFF. The CDR3 region has the DNA TGCGCCAGCAGCAGCGGGGGCGTCACTGAAGCTTTCTTT.

The chain combines TRBV6-5 with TRBJ2-7, with D possibly matching TRBD2 (5 bases). There are 16 residues in the CDR3. V was cut by 0 bases and J by 3 bases, with 15 bases left in between. CDR1 and CDR2 from the germline V gene are MNHEY and SVGAGI. The CDR3: CASSYSRIRGNYEQYF. DNA for the CDR3: TGTGCCAGCAGTTACTCGAGAATAAGAGGGAACTACGAGCAGTACTTC.